The clone carrying this T cell receptor beta chain was counted once. Distinct nucleotide sequences in the sample also encode this CDR3. Germline CDR1 MNHEY, CDR2 SMNVEV (reference sequence). The CDR3 consists of 13 residues. V lost 2 bases, J lost 0 bases, and 4 bases lay in between. The data stem from a study of blood T cell repertoires in COVID-19. Study background: Acute and convalescent COVID-19 specimens originated in the United States, Italy and Spain. Sample material is recorded as cDNA or gDNA derived from T cells, B-cell-depleted T cells, or PBMCs.

Study processing details: By means of reference gene primer amplification, nucleated cell counts were estimated. Method: immunoSEQ multiplex PCR; TCRdb's copy keeps in-frame clones and lacks some. V and J calls and clone size come straight from that table; D and trimming were deduced from the DNA. The sample lists some 300,000 clones, roughly 88% seen once, with under 8% in the top ten. The source is a woman aged 25 to 39 who had recovered from COVID-19. The sequencing input was peripheral blood. The V call is TRBV27, the J call TRBJ1-1; D unresolved. The CDR3 coding sequence is TGTGCCAGCAGTTTAACAGTGAACACTGAAGCTTTCTTT. It specifies CASSLTVNTEAFF.